This entry features one T cell receptor (beta chain) sequence. Its antigen is currently unknown. The PCR employed 60 Vbeta primers together with 13 Jbeta primers. TCRdb keeps only in-frame clones here, not all; method: immunoSEQ multiplex PCR. This sample has under 150,000 clones; roughly 83% occur once, and the top ten carry over 1.5%. The CDR3 length is 15 residues. This sample stems from a study of cytomegalovirus exposure and HLA in healthy donors. Study-level findings and limits: 150 to 200 TCR beta chains were listed as cytomegalovirus-associated. The CMV antigen specificity of three CMV-associated chains was confirmed through in vitro analysis. Across donors, sequencing depth was assumed by presence/absence analyses to be roughly uniform.

The clonotype comes from a man in his forties in good health and CMV-seronegative. The sequenced material came from PBMCs. The V gene is TRBV21-1, the J gene TRBJ2-3; TRBD1 was called by the table and not checked on the DNA. TRBV21-1 is a known pseudogene. The CDR3: CASSLPGQGADTQYF. The DNA for the CDR3 is TGTGCCAGCAGCCTACCGGGACAGGGGGCAGATACGCAGTATTTT.